Listed here are 31 T cell receptor beta chains from one sample, sequenced in a study of cytomegalovirus exposure and HLA in healthy donors. This PCR relied on a set of 60 Vbeta primers and 13 Jbeta primers. Some clones are missing from TCRdb's copy, which holds only in-frame ones; the method was immunoSEQ multiplex PCR. Of about 160,000 clones listed, roughly 81% are singletons. Sequenced sample: PBMCs. Source of these receptors: a man aged 18 to 35 in good health and CMV-seropositive.

This rearrangement joins TRBV7-2 to TRBJ2-1, with TRBD2 identical over 12 bases. This CDR3 contains 16 residues. J gave up 6 bases and V 3 bases, and 6 bases lay outside the gene matches. The germline V gene encodes CDR1 SGHTA and CDR2 FQGNSA. DNA of the CDR3: TGTGCCAGCAGCTTTGGACTAGCGGGGATACTCAATGAGCAGTTCTTC. It translates to CASSFGLAGILNEQFF.

The CDR3 DNA reads TGTGCCAGCATCCAAACAGGCGGCGGGATGAATGGCTACACCTTC. Translating it yields CASIQTGGGMNGYTF. The gene calls are TRBV5-4 and TRBJ1-2, with a tentative D call TRBD1 (5 bases). This CDR3 comprises 15 residues. The V gene lost 6 bases and the J gene lost 6 bases, with 21 bases spanning the gap. The germline CDR1 and CDR2 sequences are SGHNT and YYREEE (reference sequence).

The chain has TRBV30 and TRBJ1-1; D gene ambiguous. The CDR3 is 11 amino acids. Trimming took off 3 bases at V and 1 base at J, with 3 bases between the two ends. The germline CDR1 and CDR2 sequences are GTSNPN and SVGIG (reference sequence). CDR3 region: CAWSKNTEAFF. CDR3 bases: TGTGCCTGGAGCAAGAACACTGAAGCTTTCTTT.

The rearrangement joins TRBV10-3 to TRBJ2-1; 13 nucleotides agree with TRBD2. V gave up 10 bases and J gave up 5 bases; unmatched junction bases: 14. This CDR3 comprises 17 residues. The germline V gene has CDR1 ENHRY and CDR2 SYGVKD. The CDR3 sequence: CATRPGTSGNLHNEQFF. As DNA, the CDR3 is TGTGCCACCCGACCCGGGACTAGCGGGAATCTACACAATGAGCAGTTCTTC.

As for this clone: A junction boundary mismatches the germline segment, possibly from a read error. This chain connects TRBV27 to TRBJ2-1, with D unclear. Germline-derived CDR1 and CDR2 are MNHEY and SMNVEV (reference sequence). CDR3 size: 12 residues. CDR3 amino acids: CASSVSSNEQFF. For the CDR3, the DNA is TGTGCCAGCAGTGTATCTAGTAATGAGCAGTTCTTC.

CDR3 sequence (DNA): TGTGCCAGCAGCCCCCCTCAACGGGGGGAGACCCAGTACTTC. This sequence encodes CASSPPQRGETQYF. J is TRBJ2-5 and V is TRBV5-4, with a possible D match to TRBD2 (6 bases). Per germline, CDR1 SGHNT and CDR2 YYREEE (reference sequence). V shed 4 bases and J shed 5 bases, with 15 bases lying between them. The CDR3 extends over 14 amino acids. The full variable domain, in which reference TRBV5-4 and TRBJ2-5 provide the parts outside the CDR3, is ETGVTQSPTHLIKTRGQQVTLRCSSQSGHNTVSWYQQALGQGPQFIFQYYREEENGRGNFPPRFSGLQFPNYSSELNVNALELDDSALYLCASSPPQRGETQYFGPGTRLLVL.

Of note for this clone: The missing conserved phenylalanine or tryptophan at the end of this CDR3 makes a read error likely. This chain uses TRBV19 with TRBJ1-2; D perhaps matches TRBD1 (5 bases). This CDR3 is 12 amino acids long. The germline V and J ends were trimmed by 4 bases and 10 bases, with 13 bases remaining between them. CDR1 is LNHDA and CDR2 is SQIVND in the germline V gene (reference sequence). The CDR3 DNA follows: TGTGCCAGTAGTACTTTCGACAGTCTCTACACCCTC. Residues: CASSTFDSLYTL.

The chain joins TRBV27 to TRBJ2-7; 8 bases map to TRBD1. V dropped 1 base and J dropped 0; count of bases not matched to a gene: 8. CDR1 and CDR2 from the germline V gene are MNHEY and SMNVEV (reference sequence). The CDR3 spans 17 residues. CDR3 amino acids: CASSLYSGGTGSYEQYF. DNA for the CDR3: TGTGCCAGCAGTTTATACAGTGGGGGGACAGGCTCCTACGAGCAGTACTTC.

The genes are TRBV7-9 and TRBJ2-2, with unresolved D. The V gene's germline CDR1 is SEHNR and CDR2 FQNEAQ (reference sequence). The CDR3 length is 17 residues. The germline V and J ends were trimmed by 4 bases and 3 bases, with 18 bases remaining between them. CDR3 coding DNA: TGTGCCAGCAGCTCCCCCCTCACGAGCAAAGACACCGGGGAGCTGTTTTTT. Translation: CASSSPLTSKDTGELFF.

To note about this clone: At one end the junction does not follow the germline gene, possibly because of a read error. CDR3 coding DNA: TGTGCCTGGAGTGTATGGGGGGGCGCAGAGGCCCAGTACTTC. Protein product: CAWSVWGGAEAQYF. V gene TRBV30 combines with J gene TRBJ2-5; weak D call: TRBD2 (7 bases). CDR1 and CDR2 (germline): GTSNPN, SVGIG (reference sequence). The CDR3 extends over 14 amino acids.

The chain links TRBV19 to TRBJ2-2; the D is unclear. Trimming shortened V by 5 bases and J by 4 bases, and 8 bases separated the two germline ends. CDR1 is LNHDA, CDR2 SQIVND, per germline (reference sequence). This CDR3 is 13 amino acids long. The CDR3 here is CASSLRATGELFF. The CDR3 bases are TGTGCCAGTAGTTTGAGAGCCACCGGGGAGCTGTTTTTT.

In nucleotides, the CDR3 is TGTGCCAGCAGCTCACCGGACAGGGCAAATGGCTACACCTTC. Its protein product is CASSSPDRANGYTF. The chain employs TRBV11-3 and TRBJ1-2, with TRBD1 matching over 8 bases. The length of the CDR3 is 14 residues. The V and J ends lost 4 bases and 6 bases, in that order; junction bases with no gene match: 7. In germline, CDR1 is SGHNT, CDR2 YENEEA.

The chain employs TRBV4-1 and TRBJ1-5, with D possibly TRBD1 on 5 matching bases. Germline loops: CDR1 MGHRA, CDR2 YSYEKL. This CDR3 comprises 14 residues. V was pared by 0 bases and J by 7 bases, with 10 bases between. CDR3: CASSQEFDRQPQHF. Here the CDR3 DNA reads TGCGCCAGCAGCCAAGAATTTGACAGACAGCCCCAGCATTTT.

The chain is built from TRBV12-5 and TRBJ2-3; 7 bases are a match to TRBD1. V shed 1 base, J shed 3 bases, and the junction held 16 bases outside the gene matches. Germline assignment: CDR1 LGHNT and CDR2 FRNRAP. The CDR3 extends over 19 amino acids. The CDR3 coding sequence is TGTGCTAGTGGTTTGGCTAGGAAGAGAACAGGGGATCGGACAGATACGCAGTATTTT. Protein: CASGLARKRTGDRTDTQYF.

The chain links TRBV9 to TRBJ2-1; D ambiguous. This CDR3 spans 12 amino acids. Germline V gives CDR1 SGDLS, CDR2 YYNGEE. Deletions cut 3 bases from V and 7 bases from J, with 8 bases between. CDR3 loop: CASSARSNEQFF. In nucleotides, the CDR3 is TGTGCCAGCAGCGCCCGTTCGAATGAGCAGTTCTTC.

The J gene is TRBJ1-2, the V gene TRBV6-6; 10 nucleotides line up with TRBD1. With 6 bases clipped from V and 7 bases from J, the junction kept 8 bases outside the gene matches. There are 14 residues in the CDR3. From germline, CDR1 is MNHNY and CDR2 SVGAGI (reference sequence). CDR3 in DNA: TGTGCCAGCAGCCTCGGGACAGGGGAGGGTGGCTACACCTTC. The encoded protein is CASSLGTGEGGYTF.

The V call is TRBV6-1, the J call TRBJ2-5; TRBD1 aligns across 7 bases. Germline values: CDR1 MNHNS, CDR2 SASEGT. V lost 7 bases, J lost 11 bases, and 19 bases stayed unmatched. The CDR3 has 15 residues. This CDR3 is CASTERGGRGSEQYF. DNA of the CDR3: TGTGCCAGCACCGAAAGGGGTGGCAGGGGGTCGGAGCAGTACTTC.

V is TRBV25-1 and J is TRBJ1-2, with D perhaps TRBD1 (5 bases). The CDR3 is made up of 14 amino acids. Trimming left V 2 bases short and J 4 bases short, with 11 bases between. In germline, CDR1 is MGHDK, CDR2 SYGVNS. CDR3 region: CASSEGGGAYGYTF. The CDR3 DNA reads TGTGCCAGCAGTGAAGGGGGGGGTGCCTATGGCTACACCTTC.

V usage is TRBV7-2 and J usage is TRBJ1-1; 7 positions match TRBD1. From germline, CDR1 is SGHTA and CDR2 FQGNSA. This CDR3 comprises 14 residues. After removal of 7 bases from V and 5 bases from J, the junction contained 10 bases not matched to a gene. CDR3 DNA: TGTGCCAGCACCAAAGGGGGCGACGGAACTGAAGCTTTCTTT. It is translated as CASTKGGDGTEAFF.

This clone was detected only a few times. This chain connects TRBV11-2 to TRBJ1-5; TRBD1 agrees at 8 bases. The CDR3 runs to 18 residues. Trimming cost V 5 bases and J 1 base; bases outside gene matches: 13. Looked up from germline, CDR1 is SGHAT and CDR2 is FQNNGV. The CDR3 sequence is CASSLASGTGHSNQPQHF. The DNA of the CDR3 is TGTGCCAGCAGCCTCGCCTCCGGGACAGGCCACAGCAATCAGCCCCAGCATTTT.

The genes are TRBV6-5 and TRBJ1-2; 12 bases are a match to TRBD1. The junction had 7 bases not matched to a gene; V was cut back by 2 bases and J by 6 bases. CDR1 and CDR2 (germline): MNHEY, SVGAGI. The length of the CDR3 is 16 residues. The CDR3 DNA sequence: TGTGCCAGCAGTTACGGGACAGGGGGCCCTTCCGATGGCTACACCTTC. Translation: CASSYGTGGPSDGYTF.

The V gene is TRBV6-6, the J gene TRBJ2-3; tentative D call: TRBD2 (6 bases). The V end was cut by 6 bases, the J end by 0 bases, with 13 bases between. Germline V gene data show CDR1 as MNHNY and CDR2 as SVGAGI (reference sequence). The CDR3 loop spans 15 amino acids. CDR3 sequence reads: CASSREYVSTDTQYF. The DNA for the CDR3 is TGTGCCAGCAGCCGGGAGTATGTTAGCACAGATACGCAGTATTTT.

A note on this clone: A junction end diverges from the germline sequence, so it may reflect a read error. Within the sample, other DNA sequences also encode this same CDR3. The chain uses TRBV6-4 and TRBJ1-2; D unclear. Germline V gives CDR1 MRHNA, CDR2 SNTAGT. CDR3 length: 13 amino acids. CDR3 nucleotide sequence: TGCGCCAGCAGTGTAGACGGGAACTATGGCTACACCTTC. This translates into CASSVDGNYGYTF.

The J gene is TRBJ1-1, the V gene TRBV10-3; D is perhaps TRBD1 (5 bases). V was trimmed by 11 bases and J by 3 bases, leaving 22 bases between them. This CDR3 contains 15 residues. Germline values: CDR1 ENHRY, CDR2 SYGVKD. CDR3 nucleotide sequence: TGTGCCGCCCATCCCGGACTGGGGGGGGACACTGAAGCTTTCTTT. Translation: CAAHPGLGGDTEAFF.

The chain recombines TRBV6-4 with TRBJ2-3, with 9 bases aligning to TRBD2. CDR1 and CDR2 from the germline V gene are MRHNA and SNTAGT. V gave up 0 bases and J gave up 2 bases; unmatched junction bases: 3. This CDR3 contains 16 residues. The CDR3 coding sequence is TGTGCCAGCAGTGACTCTAGCGGGGGCCACACAGATACGCAGTATTTT. Its translation is CASSDSSGGHTDTQYF.

Only one count was recorded for this clone. The genes are TRBV7-8 and TRBJ2-7; 8 bases map to TRBD1. The length of the CDR3 is 15 residues. The J segment lost 3 bases and the V segment lost 4 bases, leaving 8 bases of the junction unmatched. Germline-derived CDR1 and CDR2 are SGHVS and FQNEAQ. The CDR3 spells CASSSYRGTLYEQYF. CDR3 bases: TGTGCCAGCAGCTCCTACAGGGGGACCCTCTACGAGCAGTACTTC.

J is TRBJ2-1 and V is TRBV11-2, with D perhaps TRBD2 (6 bases). The ends were cut back, 3 bases at V and 10 bases at J, with 13 bases in the middle. The germline V gene encodes CDR1 SGHAT and CDR2 FQNNGV. This CDR3 is built from 13 residues. CDR3 nucleotides: TGTGCCAGCAGCTTCTCAACTAGCCAAGAGCAGTTCTTC. Residues: CASSFSTSQEQFF. Variable domain in full (rest from reference TRBV11-2 and TRBJ2-1): EAGVAQSPRYKIIEKRQSVAFWCNPISGHATLYWYQQILGQGPKLLIQFQNNGVVDDSQLPKDRFSAERLKGVDSTLKIQPAKLEDSAVYLCASSFSTSQEQFFGPGTRLTVL.

This rearrangement joins TRBV11-2 to TRBJ2-3; possibly TRBD1 for D (6 bases). V lost 2 bases and J lost 8, with 14 bases in between. The CDR3 is made up of 14 amino acids. CDR1 is SGHAT and CDR2 is FQNNGV in the germline V gene. The CDR3 coding sequence is TGTGCCAGCAGCTTACCCCGGACAGCCAGTACGCAGTATTTT. Translated, it gives CASSLPRTASTQYF.

The chain couples TRBV5-1 to TRBJ1-1; TRBD1 aligns across 7 bases. V was pared by 2 bases and J by 5 bases, with 12 bases of the junction left unmatched. From germline, CDR1 is SGHRS and CDR2 YFSETQ. The CDR3 contains 16 residues. In nucleotides, the CDR3 is TGCGCCAGCAGCTTACAACGGACAGGACCGGGGACTGAAGCTTTCTTT. Residues: CASSLQRTGPGTEAFF.

The chain links TRBV9 to TRBJ2-2, with 12 positions matching TRBD1. With V trimmed by 4 bases and J by 5 bases, 12 bases remained unmatched. The V gene's germline CDR1 is SGDLS and CDR2 YYNGEE. The length of the CDR3 is 18 residues. CDR3 DNA sequence: TGTGCCAGCAGCCTCCGTCCCGGGACAGGGGGCCGTACCGGGGAGCTGTTTTTT. Translation gives CASSLRPGTGGRTGELFF.

The chain uses TRBV15 and TRBJ1-1; D remains unclear. V lost 6 bases to trimming and J lost 3 bases, with 8 bases between them. Per the germline V gene, CDR1 is LNHNV and CDR2 is YYDKDF (reference sequence). The CDR3 consists of 12 residues. CDR3 in amino acids: CATSLVYTEAFF. The CDR3, as DNA: TGTGCCACCAGTTTAGTATACACTGAAGCTTTCTTT.